The rows below give T cell receptor beta chains drawn from one sample of a study of T cells expressing NK-cell markers. One entry per CDR3 protein, without DNA, is what TCRdb gives after re-calling the 5' RACE reads. This sample's clone table lists 550,000 or so distinct CDR3 sequences. Sequenced material: blood T cells: a sorted CD56 or NKG2C T cell subset, CD4+ or CD8+ T cells, or bulk PBMC T cells (not recorded which). The receptors stem from a man between 18 and 29 years old in good health. Both conserved end residues are part of each CDR3.

j_gene | v_gene | CDR3aa
TRBJ2-5 | TRBV24-1 | CATSDRQALQETQYF
TRBJ1-4 | TRBV7-2 | CASSKQGINEKLFF
TRBJ2-1 | TRBV20-1 | CSASRGELYNEQFF
TRBJ1-1 | TRBV9 | CASSVGAGAVSTEAFF
TRBJ1-6 | TRBV5-1 | CASSLVPGQGNSPLHF
TRBJ2-4 | TRBV5-1 | CASRWGWGSFENIQYF
TRBJ1-2 | TRBV20-1 | CSAQIRGGYGYTF
TRBJ2-2 | TRBV6-5 | CASSSHRLAGGAGELFF
TRBJ2-1 | TRBV29-1 | CSVKTPDSNEQFF
TRBJ2-3 | TRBV10-3 | CATQPTVVGDTQYF
TRBJ2-1 | TRBV5-4 | CASSRGPESSYNEQFF
TRBJ2-3 | TRBV20-1 | CSARDPDWPPGTDTQYF
TRBJ1-5 | TRBV7-8 | CASSQGTGGNQPQHF
TRBJ1-5 | TRBV19 | CASSIETGFQPQHF
TRBJ2-7 | TRBV5-1 | CASSLDVTATYEQYF
TRBJ1-6 | TRBV9 | CASSVEGDSYNSPLHF
TRBJ2-7 | TRBV6-2/TRBV6-3 | CASSRNQNALQAYEQYF
TRBJ2-7 | TRBV28 | CRTGTRSYEQYF
TRBJ2-3 | TRBV7-8 | CASSLVWGASTDTQYF
TRBJ2-7 | TRBV4-2 | CASSQWDRVEQYF
TRBJ2-1 | TRBV7-2 | CASSLGGGRAQNEQFF
TRBJ1-5 | TRBV12-3/TRBV12-4 | CASSLRQGRGDQPQHF
TRBJ2-7 | TRBV5-6 | CASSLARLAGSGYEQYF
TRBJ2-2 | TRBV5-1 | CASELWGENTGELFF
TRBJ2-7 | TRBV27 | CATKRESTYEQYF
TRBJ2-2 | TRBV3-1 | CASSLGTGWVTGELFF
TRBJ2-7 | TRBV20-1 | CSARDRDRSYEQYF
TRBJ2-3 | TRBV7-3 | CASSLTGAGLSTDTQYF
TRBJ2-3 | TRBV27 | CASSVGVGLGDTQYF
TRBJ2-5 | TRBV12-3/TRBV12-4 | CASRRSLGWETQYF
TRBJ2-1 | TRBV9 | CASSVGVQSYNEQFF
TRBJ2-3 | TRBV11-1 | CASSPWTGGRSSTDTQYF
TRBJ2-5 | TRBV11-2 | CASSPIRGGRKTQYF
TRBJ1-2 | TRBV20-1 | CSARESPDSRGYTF
TRBJ2-2 | TRBV27 | CASRAGTGSPGELFF
TRBJ2-1 | TRBV3-1 | CASSPSPGAGAGNEQFF
TRBJ2-2 | TRBV5-1 | CASSQRNTGELFF
TRBJ2-7 | TRBV7-2 | CASSSVAWGRDEQYF
TRBJ2-2 | TRBV11-3 | CATSPGANTGELFF